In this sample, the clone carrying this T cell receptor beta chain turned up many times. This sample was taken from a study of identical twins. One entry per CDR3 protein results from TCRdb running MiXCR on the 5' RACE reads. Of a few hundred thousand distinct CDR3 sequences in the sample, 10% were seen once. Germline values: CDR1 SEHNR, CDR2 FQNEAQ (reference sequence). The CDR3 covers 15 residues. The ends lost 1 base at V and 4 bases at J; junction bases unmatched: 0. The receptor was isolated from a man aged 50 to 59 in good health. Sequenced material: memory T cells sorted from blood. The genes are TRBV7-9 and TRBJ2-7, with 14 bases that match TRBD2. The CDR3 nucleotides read TGTGCCAGCAGCTTAGGGACTAGCGGGAGGTACGAGCAGTACTTC. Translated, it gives CASSLGTSGRYEQYF.